This is a list of T cell receptor beta chains from one sample in a study of T cell responses to AZD1222 COVID-19 vaccine. The data were produced by immunoSEQ multiplex PCR, yet TCRdb's version contains in-frame clones alone and is incomplete. Of 150,000 to 200,000 clones in the sample, 75% to 90% were seen once. The sequences come from peripheral blood, collected on day 0 of AZD1222 vaccination. The receptors stem from an adult in good health. CDR3s include the opening cysteine and the closing phenylalanine or tryptophan. The D gene is left open where the match is weak. Clone size is not always given. Where it is, it says once, few, many or a class for expanded clones.

v_gene: TRBV18; len: 14; j_gene: TRBJ1-3; d_gene: .; abundance: .; CDR3aa: CASSPNREWNTIYF; CDR3nt: TGTGCCAGCTCTCCCAACAGGGAGTGGAACACCATATATTTT
v_gene: TRBV3-1/TRBV3-2; len: 15; j_gene: TRBJ2-7; d_gene: TRBD2; abundance: .; CDR3aa: CASSPSRLGGLKQYF; CDR3nt: TGTGCCAGCAGCCCGAGTAGACTCGGGGGGTTGAAGCAGTACTTC
v_gene: TRBV11-2; len: 14; j_gene: TRBJ1-4; d_gene: .; abundance: .; CDR3aa: CASSADRNNEKLFF; CDR3nt: TGTGCCAGCAGTGCCGACAGGAACAATGAAAAACTGTTTTTT
v_gene: TRBV7-9; len: 15; j_gene: TRBJ2-7; d_gene: .; abundance: .; CDR3aa: CASSQGGAHTYEQYF; CDR3nt: TGTGCCAGCAGCCAGGGCGGGGCGCATACCTACGAGCAGTACTTC
v_gene: TRBV6-5; len: 14; j_gene: TRBJ1-1; d_gene: .; abundance: .; CDR3aa: CASSPSRAGTEAFF; CDR3nt: TGTGCCAGCAGTCCCAGCAGGGCAGGGACTGAAGCTTTCTTT
v_gene: TRBV23-1; len: 17; j_gene: TRBJ2-2; d_gene: TRBD1; abundance: .; CDR3aa: CASSHGTGGMDTGELFF; CDR3nt: TGCGCCAGCAGTCATGGGACAGGGGGAATGGACACCGGGGAGCTGTTTTTT
v_gene: TRBV6-4; len: 17; j_gene: TRBJ1-5; d_gene: .; abundance: .; CDR3aa: CASSERFGGQENQPQHF; CDR3nt: TGTGCCAGCAGTGAGAGGTTCGGTGGGCAGGAAAATCAGCCCCAGCATTTT
v_gene: TRBV12-3/TRBV12-4; len: 13; j_gene: TRBJ2-7; d_gene: .; abundance: .; CDR3aa: CASSRGQTYEQYF; CDR3nt: TGTGCCAGCAGCCGAGGACAGACCTACGAGCAGTACTTC
v_gene: TRBV7-6; len: 15; j_gene: TRBJ2-2; d_gene: .; abundance: few; CDR3aa: CASSLGSSAGGELFF; CDR3nt: TGTGCCAGCAGCTTAGGTTCGAGCGCTGGCGGGGAGCTGTTTTTT
v_gene: TRBV7-6; len: 17; j_gene: TRBJ2-1; d_gene: .; abundance: .; CDR3aa: CASSLEWGTGGYNEQFF; CDR3nt: TGTGCCAGCAGCTTAGAGTGGGGCACAGGAGGCTACAATGAGCAGTTCTTC
v_gene: TRBV5-6; len: 17; j_gene: TRBJ2-1; d_gene: TRBD2; abundance: .; CDR3aa: CASSHWAAGGGINEQFF; CDR3nt: TGTGCCAGCAGCCATTGGGCGGCGGGAGGGGGGATCAATGAGCAGTTCTTC
v_gene: TRBV3-1/TRBV3-2; len: 14; j_gene: TRBJ2-3; d_gene: .; abundance: .; CDR3aa: CASSQPGDTDTQYF; CDR3nt: TGTGCCAGCAGCCAACCGGGGGACACAGATACGCAGTATTTT
v_gene: TRBV5-1; len: 14; j_gene: TRBJ1-4; d_gene: .; abundance: .; CDR3aa: CASSFKATNEKLFF; CDR3nt: TGCGCCAGCAGCTTTAAAGCAACTAATGAAAAACTGTTTTTT
v_gene: TRBV11-3; len: 13; j_gene: TRBJ2-5; d_gene: .; abundance: .; CDR3aa: CASSLRRGETQYF; CDR3nt: TGTGCCAGCAGCTTAAGGCGGGGAGAGACCCAGTACTTC
v_gene: TRBV6-5; len: 14; j_gene: TRBJ1-2; d_gene: .; abundance: .; CDR3aa: CASSSQGRRVGYTF; CDR3nt: TGTGCCAGCAGCAGCCAGGGCAGGAGGGTCGGCTACACCTTC
v_gene: TRBV3-1/TRBV3-2; len: 18; j_gene: TRBJ1-5; d_gene: .; abundance: .; CDR3aa: CASSQGCRRWVRYQPQHF; CDR3nt: TGTGCCAGCAGCCAAGGGTGTCGACGGTGGGTACGATATCAGCCCCAGCATTTT
v_gene: TRBV7-9; len: 16; j_gene: TRBJ1-1; d_gene: .; abundance: once; CDR3aa: CASSSPSGRSVTEAFF; CDR3nt: TGTGCCAGCAGCTCACCCTCCGGGAGAAGCGTCACTGAAGCTTTCTTT